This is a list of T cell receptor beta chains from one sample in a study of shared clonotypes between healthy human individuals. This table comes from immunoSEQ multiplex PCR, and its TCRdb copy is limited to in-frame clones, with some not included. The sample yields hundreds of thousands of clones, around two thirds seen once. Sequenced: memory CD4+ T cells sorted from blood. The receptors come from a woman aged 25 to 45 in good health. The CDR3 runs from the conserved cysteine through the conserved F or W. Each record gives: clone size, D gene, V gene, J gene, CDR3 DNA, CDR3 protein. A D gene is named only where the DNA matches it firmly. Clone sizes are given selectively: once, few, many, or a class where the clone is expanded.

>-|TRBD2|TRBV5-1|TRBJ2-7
TGCGCCAGCAGCTTGGAGGGACTAGCGGGATCTTCCTACGAGCAGTACTTC
CASSLEGLAGSSYEQYF
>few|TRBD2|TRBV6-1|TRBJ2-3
TGTGCCAGCATAAATCCTAGCGGGAGGACAGATACGCAGTATTTT
CASINPSGRTDTQYF
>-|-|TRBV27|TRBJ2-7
TGTGCCAGCACCTCCGAGTGGGGCAGTCTCGAGCAGTACTTC
CASTSEWGSLEQYF
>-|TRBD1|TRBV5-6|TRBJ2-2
TGTGCCAGCAGCCCCGACAGGGGGGTTTTGGGCACCGGGGAGCTGTTTTTT
CASSPDRGVLGTGELFF
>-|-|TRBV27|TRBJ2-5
TGTGCCAGCAGGAGGAGGGGCGGGCAGACCCAAGAGACCCAGTACTTC
CASRRRGGQTQETQYF
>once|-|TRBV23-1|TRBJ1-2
TGCGCCAGCAGTCCCGTGGGGACGAACCAGTTAGCTAACTATGGCTACACCTTC
CASSPVGTNQLANYGYTF
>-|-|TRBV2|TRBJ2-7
TGTGCCAGCACGCGGGATCAGGGCGTCTACGAGCAGTACTTC
CASTRDQGVYEQYF
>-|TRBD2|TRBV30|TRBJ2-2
TGTGCCTGGAAATTAGGACTAGCGGGAGGAATTACCGGGGAGCTGTTTTTT
CAWKLGLAGGITGELFF
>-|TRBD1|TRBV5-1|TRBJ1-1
TGCGCCAGCAGCTTATCCTGGACAGGGGGCGAGTCTGAAGCTTTCTTT
CASSLSWTGGESEAFF
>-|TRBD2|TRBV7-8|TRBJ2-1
TGTGCCAGCAGCTTGACTAGCGGGAGCCACAATGAGCAGTTCTTC
CASSLTSGSHNEQFF
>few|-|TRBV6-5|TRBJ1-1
TGTGCCAGCAGTTACTCTTACACCAACACTGAAGCTTTCTTT
CASSYSYTNTEAFF
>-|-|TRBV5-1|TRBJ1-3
TGCGCCAGCAGCTTGGTGTCTGCAGGAATTGGAAACACCATATATTTT
CASSLVSAGIGNTIYF
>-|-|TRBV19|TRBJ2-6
TGTGCCAGTAGTGGACGACAGGTTACTGGGGCCAACGTCCTGACTTTC
CASSGRQVTGANVLTF
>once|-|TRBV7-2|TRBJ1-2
TGTGCCAGCAGCTTAGAACAGGGTGTAGGCTACACCTTC
CASSLEQGVGYTF
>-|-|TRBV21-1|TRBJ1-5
TGTGCCAGCAGCAAAGTAACCGGACAGAGCAATCAGCCCCAGCATTTT
CASSKVTGQSNQPQHF
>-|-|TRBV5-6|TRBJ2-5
TGTGCCAGCAGCTTGTCAGAGACCCAGTACTTC
CASSLSETQYF
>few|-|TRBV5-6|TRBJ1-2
TGTGCCAGCAGTCTAGGACAGATAGCTAACTATGGCTACACCTTC
CASSLGQIANYGYTF
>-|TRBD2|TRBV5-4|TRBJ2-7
TGTGCCAGCAGCCGCATGGGTGCGGGAGAGTCCTACGAGCAGTACTTC
CASSRMGAGESYEQYF
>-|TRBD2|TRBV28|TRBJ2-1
TGTGCCAGCAGCTACCCCGGGGTAGCGGGAATTCTAGTTCCCTGCAATGAGCAGTTCTTC
CASSYPGVAGILVPCNEQFF
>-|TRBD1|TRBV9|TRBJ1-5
TGTGCCAGCAGCGTAGCTACACTGTTGGGACAGGGGGGATTTAATAGCAATCAGCCCCAGCATTTT
CASSVATLLGQGGFNSNQPQHF
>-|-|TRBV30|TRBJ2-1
TGTGCCTGGGATAGCGGCGTAGGAGAGCAGTTCTTC
CAWDSGVGEQFF
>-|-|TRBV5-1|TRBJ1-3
TGCGCCAGCACCTCAGGGGCCTCTGGAAACACCATATATTTT
CASTSGASGNTIYF
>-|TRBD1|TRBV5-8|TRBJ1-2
TGTGCCAGCAGCTCCACAGGGGTCTATGGCTACACCTTC
CASSSTGVYGYTF
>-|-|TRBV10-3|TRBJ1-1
TGTGCCATCAGTGAGTCGTCCGCGGTTGAAGCTTTCTTT
CAISESSAVEAFF
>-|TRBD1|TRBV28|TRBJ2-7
TGTGCCAGCAGTAACTCTGGGACAGCCGCCTACGAGCAGTACTTC
CASSNSGTAAYEQYF
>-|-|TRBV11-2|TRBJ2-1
TGTGCCAGCAGCCGAGAAAGGAATGAGCAGTTCTTC
CASSRERNEQFF
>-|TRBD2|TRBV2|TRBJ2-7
TGTGCCAGCAGATCTCTAGCGGGAGGGGCGAGCTCCTACGAGCAGTACTTC
CASRSLAGGASSYEQYF
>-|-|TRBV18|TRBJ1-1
TGTGCCAGCTCACCAGTACATGCGGGCTCTGAAGCTTTCTTT
CASSPVHAGSEAFF
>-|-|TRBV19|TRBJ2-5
TGTGCCAGTAGTTCAGGGGTTGAGACCCAGTACTTC
CASSSGVETQYF
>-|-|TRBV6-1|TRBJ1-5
TGTGCCAGCAGTGTACGGGGGGGTGGTCAGCCCCAGCATTTT
CASSVRGGGQPQHF
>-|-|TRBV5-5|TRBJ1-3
TGTGCCAGCAGCTTGGTCGGGTTGTCTGGAAACACCATATATTTT
CASSLVGLSGNTIYF
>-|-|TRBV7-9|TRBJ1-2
TGTGCCAGCAGCTTAGAGGGCTATGGCTACACCTTC
CASSLEGYGYTF
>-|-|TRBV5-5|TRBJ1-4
TGTGCCAGCAGCTTTGAGCTACGTGAAAAACTGTTTTTT
CASSFELREKLFF